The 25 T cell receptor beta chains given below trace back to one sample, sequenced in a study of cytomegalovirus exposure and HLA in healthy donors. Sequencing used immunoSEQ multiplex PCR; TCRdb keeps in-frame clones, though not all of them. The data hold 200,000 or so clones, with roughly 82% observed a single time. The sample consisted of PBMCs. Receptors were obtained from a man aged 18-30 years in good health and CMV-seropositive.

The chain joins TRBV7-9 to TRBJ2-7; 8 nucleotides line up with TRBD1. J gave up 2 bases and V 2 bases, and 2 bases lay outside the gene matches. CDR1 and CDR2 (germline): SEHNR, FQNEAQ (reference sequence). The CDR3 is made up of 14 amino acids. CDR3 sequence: CASSLTGGTYEQYF. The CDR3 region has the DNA TGTGCCAGCAGCTTAACAGGGGGGACCTACGAGCAGTACTTC.

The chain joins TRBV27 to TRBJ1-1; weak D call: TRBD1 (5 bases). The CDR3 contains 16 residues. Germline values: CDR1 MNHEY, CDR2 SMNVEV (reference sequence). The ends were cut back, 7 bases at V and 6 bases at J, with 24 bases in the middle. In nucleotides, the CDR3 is TGTGCCAGCACCAAAAAGGTTGGGGGGTTGAGCGCTGAAGCTTTCTTT. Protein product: CASTKKVGGLSAEAFF.

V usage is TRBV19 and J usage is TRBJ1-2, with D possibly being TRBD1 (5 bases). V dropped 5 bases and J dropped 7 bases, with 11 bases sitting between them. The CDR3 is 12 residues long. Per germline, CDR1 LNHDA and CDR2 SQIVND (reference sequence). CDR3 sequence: CASSPPGGGYTF. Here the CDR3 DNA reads TGTGCCAGTAGTCCACCGGGGGGTGGCTACACCTTC.

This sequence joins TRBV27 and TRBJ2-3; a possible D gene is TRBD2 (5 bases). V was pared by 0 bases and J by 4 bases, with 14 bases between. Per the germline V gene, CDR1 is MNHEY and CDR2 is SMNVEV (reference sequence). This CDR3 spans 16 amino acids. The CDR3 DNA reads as TGTGCCAGCAGTTTATCGCAGGTAGCGTTCCCAGATACGCAGTATTTT. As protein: CASSLSQVAFPDTQYF.

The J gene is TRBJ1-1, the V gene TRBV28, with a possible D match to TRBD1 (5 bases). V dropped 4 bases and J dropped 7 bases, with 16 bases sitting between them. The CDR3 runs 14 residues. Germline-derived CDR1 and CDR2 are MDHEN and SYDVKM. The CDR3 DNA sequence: TGTGCCAGCAGTTCCCCCCACCGACAGATTGAAGCTTTCTTT. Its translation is CASSSPHRQIEAFF.

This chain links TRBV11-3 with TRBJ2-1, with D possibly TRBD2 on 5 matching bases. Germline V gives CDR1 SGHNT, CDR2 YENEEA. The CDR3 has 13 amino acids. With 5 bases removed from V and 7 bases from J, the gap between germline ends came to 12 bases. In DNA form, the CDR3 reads TGTGCCAGCAGCCTCGATAGCGAAAATGAGCAGTTCTTC. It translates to CASSLDSENEQFF.

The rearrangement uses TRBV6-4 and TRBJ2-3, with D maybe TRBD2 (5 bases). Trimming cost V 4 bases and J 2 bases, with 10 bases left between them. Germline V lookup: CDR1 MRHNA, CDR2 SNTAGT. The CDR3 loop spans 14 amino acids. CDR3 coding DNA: TGTGCCAGCAGTGCGGGGTTGTCCACAGATACGCAGTATTTT. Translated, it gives CASSAGLSTDTQYF.

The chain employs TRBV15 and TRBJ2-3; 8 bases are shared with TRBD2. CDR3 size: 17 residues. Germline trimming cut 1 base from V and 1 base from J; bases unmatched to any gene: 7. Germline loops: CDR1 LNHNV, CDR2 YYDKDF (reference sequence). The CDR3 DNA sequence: TGTGCCACCAGCAGAGGGAGGGAACTAGCGGGCACAGATACGCAGTATTTT. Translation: CATSRGRELAGTDTQYF.

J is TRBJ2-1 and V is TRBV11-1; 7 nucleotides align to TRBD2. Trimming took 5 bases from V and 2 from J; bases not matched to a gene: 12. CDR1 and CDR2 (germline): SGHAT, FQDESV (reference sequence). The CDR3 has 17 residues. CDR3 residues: CASSRLAAGEAYNEQFF. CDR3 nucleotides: TGTGCCAGCAGCCGCCTCGCGGCGGGAGAGGCCTACAATGAGCAGTTCTTC.

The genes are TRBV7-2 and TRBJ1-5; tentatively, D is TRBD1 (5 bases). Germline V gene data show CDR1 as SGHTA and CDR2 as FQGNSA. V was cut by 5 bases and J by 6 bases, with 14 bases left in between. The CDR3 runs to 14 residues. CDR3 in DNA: TGTGCCAGCAGCCTACAGGTTGAATTTCAGCCCCAGCATTTT. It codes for CASSLQVEFQPQHF.

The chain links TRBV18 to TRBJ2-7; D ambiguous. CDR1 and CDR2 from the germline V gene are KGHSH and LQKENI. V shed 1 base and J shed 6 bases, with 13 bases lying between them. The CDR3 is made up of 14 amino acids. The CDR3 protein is CASSPRHVLLEQYF. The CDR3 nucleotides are TGTGCCAGCTCACCACGACACGTCCTTCTCGAGCAGTACTTC.

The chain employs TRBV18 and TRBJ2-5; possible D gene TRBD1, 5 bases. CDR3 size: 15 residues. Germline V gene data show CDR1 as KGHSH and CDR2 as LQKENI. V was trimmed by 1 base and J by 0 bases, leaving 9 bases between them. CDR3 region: CASSPQETDQETQYF. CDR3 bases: TGTGCCAGCTCACCACAAGAGACAGACCAAGAGACCCAGTACTTC. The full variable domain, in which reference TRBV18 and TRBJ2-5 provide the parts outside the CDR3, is NAGVMQNPRHLVRRRGQEARLRCSPMKGHSHVYWYRQLPEEGLKFMVYLQKENIIDESGMPKERFSAEFPKEGPSILRIQQVVRGDSAAYFCASSPQETDQETQYFGPGTRLLVL.

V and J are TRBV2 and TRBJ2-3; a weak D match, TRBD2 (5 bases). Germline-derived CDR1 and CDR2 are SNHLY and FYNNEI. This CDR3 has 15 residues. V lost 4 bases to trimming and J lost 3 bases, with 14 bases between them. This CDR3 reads CASSATERGTDTQYF. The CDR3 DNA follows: TGTGCCAGCAGTGCGACGGAAAGAGGGACAGATACGCAGTATTTT.

CDR3 DNA: TGTGCCAGCAGATCAACAAGCTATGGCTACACCTTC. This codes for CASRSTSYGYTF. The chain employs TRBV28 and TRBJ1-2; no definite D call. Germline CDR1 MDHEN, CDR2 SYDVKM. The ends were cut back, 6 bases at V and 4 bases at J, with 9 bases in the middle. This CDR3 has 12 residues.

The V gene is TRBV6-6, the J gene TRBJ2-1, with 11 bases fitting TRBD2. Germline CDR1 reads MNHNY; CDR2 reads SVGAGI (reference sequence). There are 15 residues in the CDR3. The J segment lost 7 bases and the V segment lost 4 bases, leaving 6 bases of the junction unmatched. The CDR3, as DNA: TGTGCCAGCAGTTCGGCCGGGACTAGCGGAAATGAGCAGTTCTTC. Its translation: CASSSAGTSGNEQFF.

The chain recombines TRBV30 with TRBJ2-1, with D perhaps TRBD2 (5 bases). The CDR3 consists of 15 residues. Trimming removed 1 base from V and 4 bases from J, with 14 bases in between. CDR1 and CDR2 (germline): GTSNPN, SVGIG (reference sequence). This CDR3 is CAWSAGLDPYNEQFF. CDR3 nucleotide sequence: TGTGCCTGGAGTGCAGGACTCGACCCTTACAATGAGCAGTTCTTC.

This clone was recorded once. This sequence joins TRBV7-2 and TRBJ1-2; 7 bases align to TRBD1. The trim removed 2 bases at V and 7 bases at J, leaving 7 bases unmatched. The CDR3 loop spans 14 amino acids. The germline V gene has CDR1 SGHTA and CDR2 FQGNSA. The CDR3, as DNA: TGTGCCAGCAGCTTAATGGGACGGACAGGTGGCTACACCTTC. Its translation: CASSLMGRTGGYTF. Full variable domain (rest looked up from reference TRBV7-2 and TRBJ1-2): GAGVSQSPSNKVTEKGKDVELRCDPISGHTALYWYRQSLGQGLEFLIYFQGNSAPDKSGLPSDRFSAERTGGSVSTLTIQRTQQEDSAVYLCASSLMGRTGGYTFGSGTRLTVV.

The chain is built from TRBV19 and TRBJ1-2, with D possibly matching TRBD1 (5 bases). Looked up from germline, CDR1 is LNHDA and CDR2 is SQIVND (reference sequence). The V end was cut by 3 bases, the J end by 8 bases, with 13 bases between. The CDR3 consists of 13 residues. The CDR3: CASSILSSGGYTF. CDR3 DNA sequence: TGTGCCAGTAGTATTCTTTCTTCAGGGGGCTACACCTTC. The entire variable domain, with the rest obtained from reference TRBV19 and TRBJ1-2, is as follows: DGGITQSPKYLFRKEGQNVTLSCEQNLNHDAMYWYRQDPGQGLRLIYYSQIVNDFQKGDIAEGYSVSREKKESFPLTVTSAQKNPTAFYLCASSILSSGGYTFGSGTRLTVV.

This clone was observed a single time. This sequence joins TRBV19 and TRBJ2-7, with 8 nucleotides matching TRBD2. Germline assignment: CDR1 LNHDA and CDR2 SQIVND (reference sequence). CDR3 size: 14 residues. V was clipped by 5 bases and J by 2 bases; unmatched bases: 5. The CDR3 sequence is CASSVTSGAYEQYF. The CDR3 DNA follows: TGTGCCAGTAGTGTCACTAGCGGAGCCTACGAGCAGTACTTC.

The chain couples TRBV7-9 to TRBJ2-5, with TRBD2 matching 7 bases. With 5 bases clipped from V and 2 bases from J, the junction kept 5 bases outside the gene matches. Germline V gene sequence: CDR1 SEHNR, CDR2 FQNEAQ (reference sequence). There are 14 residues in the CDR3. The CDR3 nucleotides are TGTGCCAGCAGCCCCTGGGGGGGACAAGAGACCCAGTACTTC. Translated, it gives CASSPWGGQETQYF.

CDR3 sequence: CATRTASSTDTQYF. CDR3 DNA sequence: TGTGCCACTAGGACAGCCTCTAGCACAGATACGCAGTATTTT. The chain is built from TRBV6-5 and TRBJ2-3, with D possibly matching TRBD1 (6 bases). The V end was cut by 10 bases, the J end by 0 bases, with 14 bases between. The CDR3 runs 14 residues. From germline, CDR1 is MNHEY and CDR2 SVGAGI.

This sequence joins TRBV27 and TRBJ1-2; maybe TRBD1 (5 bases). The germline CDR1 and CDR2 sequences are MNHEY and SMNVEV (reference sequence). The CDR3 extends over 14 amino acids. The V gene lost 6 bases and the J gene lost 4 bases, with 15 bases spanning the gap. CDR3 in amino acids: CASRNDKGIYGYTF. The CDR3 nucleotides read TGTGCCAGCAGGAACGACAAGGGGATCTATGGCTACACCTTC.

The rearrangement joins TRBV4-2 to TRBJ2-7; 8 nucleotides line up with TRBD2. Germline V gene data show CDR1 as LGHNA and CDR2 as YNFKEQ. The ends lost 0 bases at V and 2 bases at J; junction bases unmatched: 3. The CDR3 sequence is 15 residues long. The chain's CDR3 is CASSQELAEPYEQYF. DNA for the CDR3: TGTGCCAGCAGCCAAGAACTAGCGGAGCCCTACGAGCAGTACTTC.

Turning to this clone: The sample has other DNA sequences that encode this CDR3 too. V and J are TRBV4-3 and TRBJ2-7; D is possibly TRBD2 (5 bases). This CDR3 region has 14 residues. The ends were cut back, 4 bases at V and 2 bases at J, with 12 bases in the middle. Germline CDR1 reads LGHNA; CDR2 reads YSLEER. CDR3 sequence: CASSPGPGAYEQYF. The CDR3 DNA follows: TGCGCCAGCAGCCCCGGACCCGGGGCCTACGAGCAGTACTTC.

Written as DNA, the CDR3 is TGTGCCAGCAGCCAAGAGAGGTCAGGGGTTTTGACCCAGTACTTC. This encodes CASSQERSGVLTQYF. V gene TRBV4-2 combines with J gene TRBJ2-5, with D possibly TRBD1 on 6 matching bases. The V end was cut by 0 bases, the J end by 7 bases, with 15 bases between. Looked up from germline, CDR1 is LGHNA and CDR2 is YNFKEQ. The CDR3 spans 15 residues.